One sample yielded the 8 T cell receptor beta chains listed below, sequenced in a study of cytomegalovirus exposure and HLA in healthy donors. Researchers ran the PCR with 60 Vbeta and 13 Jbeta primers. Profiling relied on immunoSEQ multiplex PCR, and the TCRdb table lists in-frame clones only, not all of them. The sample yields about 110,000 clones, around 80% seen once. The specimen sequenced was PBMCs. Receptors were obtained from a middle-aged man in good health and CMV-seropositive.

This chain uses TRBV6-6 with TRBJ1-4; no clear D. CDR3 size: 14 residues. CDR1 is MNHNY and CDR2 is SVGAGI in the germline V gene (reference sequence). The V gene lost 0 bases and the J gene lost 8 bases, with 10 bases spanning the gap. The CDR3 sequence: CASSYSRGAEKLFF. Here the CDR3 DNA reads TGTGCCAGCAGTTACTCTCGCGGAGCCGAAAAACTGTTTTTT.

This clone turned up a few times. V usage is TRBV4-3 and J usage is TRBJ2-7; a weak D match, TRBD2 (6 bases). V lost 0 bases to trimming and J lost 2 bases, with 14 bases between them. Germline CDR1 and CDR2: LGHNA and YSLEER. This CDR3 comprises 16 residues. CDR3 sequence (DNA): TGCGCCAGCAGCCAAGATCCGACGGGACTCCCCTACGAGCAGTACTTC. Protein sequence: CASSQDPTGLPYEQYF.

This clone was counted a few times. The rearrangement uses TRBV28 and TRBJ1-3, with a possible D match to TRBD1 (5 bases). This CDR3 is 13 amino acids long. Germline values: CDR1 MDHEN, CDR2 SYDVKM. Trimming shortened V by 7 bases and J by 2 bases, and 9 bases separated the two germline ends. CDR3 residues: CASTRVPGNTIYF. The CDR3 nucleotides are TGTGCCAGCACCAGGGTTCCTGGAAACACCATATATTTT.

The genes are TRBV28 and TRBJ2-7; 12 nucleotides agree with TRBD1. The CDR3 is 14 residues long. The trim removed 7 bases at V and 5 bases at J, leaving 6 bases unmatched. Germline CDR1 is MDHEN and CDR2 is SYDVKM. CDR3 protein: CASTPGQGAHEQYF. As DNA, the CDR3 is TGTGCCAGCACCCCGGGACAGGGGGCCCACGAGCAGTACTTC.

The rearrangement joins TRBV11-2 to TRBJ2-7, with D hard to call. CDR3 length equals 13 residues. Trimming took off 1 base at V and 2 bases at J, with 6 bases between the two ends. From germline, CDR1 is SGHAT and CDR2 FQNNGV. DNA for the CDR3: TGTGCCAGCAGCTTAGGACACACCTACGAGCAGTACTTC. This encodes CASSLGHTYEQYF. The full variable domain, completed using reference TRBV11-2 and TRBJ2-7, is EAGVAQSPRYKIIEKRQSVAFWCNPISGHATLYWYQQILGQGPKLLIQFQNNGVVDDSQLPKDRFSAERLKGVDSTLKIQPAKLEDSAVYLCASSLGHTYEQYFGPGTRLTVT.

The genes are TRBV7-9 and TRBJ1-2; 9 bases are a match to TRBD1. Germline CDR1 SEHNR, CDR2 FQNEAQ (reference sequence). V was pared by 4 bases and J by 2 bases, with 2 bases of the junction left unmatched. The CDR3 extends over 14 amino acids. For the CDR3, the DNA is TGTGCCAGCAGCTCCGGGACAGGGAACTATGGCTACACCTTC. It yields the protein CASSSGTGNYGYTF.

The V gene is TRBV5-5, the J gene TRBJ1-5; D is undetermined. Looked up from germline, CDR1 is SGHKS and CDR2 is YYEKEE (reference sequence). The V end was cut by 4 bases, the J end by 4 bases, with 12 bases between. The CDR3 covers 14 residues. This chain's CDR3 is CASSLYQANQPQHF. CDR3 sequence (DNA): TGTGCCAGCAGCCTGTACCAGGCTAATCAGCCCCAGCATTTT.

The V and J genes are TRBV19 and TRBJ1-5; unclear D gene. Per germline, CDR1 LNHDA and CDR2 SQIVND (reference sequence). V gave up 2 bases and J gave up 1 base, with 12 bases separating them. The CDR3 length is 16 residues. The chain's CDR3 is CASSIRSPWSNQPQHF. Written as DNA, the CDR3 is TGTGCCAGTAGTATACGGTCCCCTTGGAGCAATCAGCCCCAGCATTTT.